This TCR beta chain was identified in a study of blood T cell repertoires in COVID-19 (dated by TCRdb to 2020 to 2021). About the investigation overall: Samples covering the acute and convalescent phases of COVID-19 were provided by collaborators in the United States, Italy and Spain. Nearly every sample came with metadata listing a de-identified subject ID, COVID-19 status, age in years and sex. Samples came from the ongoing ImmuneRACE study (first 160 participants) plus 1,254 subjects from 6 global collaborators. Where available, HLA class I and class II types were taken from metadata supplied by the sample provider and were not determined by assay-based typing. The dataset comprised deeply sampled blood TCRbeta repertoires from subjects exposed to, actively infected with, or recovered from COVID-19. The repertoires were released in a freely available public database intended as a resource for research on the immune response to SARS-CoV-2. The material from the prospective study consisted of cDNA or gDNA derived from T cells, B-cell-depleted T cells, or PBMCs.

Paper-wide results and their limitations: Clinical and demographic metadata were provided uncurated, with the amount varying by source and participant.

This clone appeared a single time. It lacks a known antigen. The input lacks base qualities; no much larger clone sits a single base away. TCRbeta CDR3 regions were amplified from genomic DNA using the immunoSEQ Assay, a bias-controlled multiplex PCR. The study's processing was this. Within the assay, amplification of reference gene primers was used to estimate how many nucleated cells each sample contained. To quantify the absolute abundance of each unique TCRbeta CDR3 rearrangement, sequence reads were collapsed and filtered. Productive Simpson clonality was computed per sample as the square root of Simpson's diversity index over productive rearrangements. TCRdb carries this immuneACCESS record with in-frame sequences only. Its versions omit some clonotypes, under half of them owing to an unresolved V gene in the studies checked, with the rest unexplained. That table furnishes V, J and clone size, whereas the DNA furnished D and trimming. In all, the sample holds roughly 100,000 clones, and 75% to 90% of those were seen once. The ten top clones hold about an eighth of the sample.

The collaborating institutions used their own protocols to collect whole blood in K2EDTA tubes. For TCRbeta analysis, collaborators shipped samples as frozen whole blood, isolated PBMCs, or DNA extracted from either of those sample types. The sample consisted of peripheral blood. The clonotype was recovered from a human donor in a cohort sampled during active or convalescent COVID-19.

This receptor carries the CDR3 CASSDEGQVSYTQYF. DNA sequence: TGTGCCAGCAGTGACGAGGGACAGGTATCATATACGCAGTATTTT. The chain couples TRBV2 to TRBJ2-3, with 8 bases aligning to TRBD1. For CDR1 and CDR2, the germline V gene lists SNHLY and FYNNEI. Germline trimming amounts to 3 bases on V and 7 bases on J, with 9 as the count of junction bases outside the gene matches. The CDR3 spans 15 residues, from the cysteine through the phenylalanine. Just CDR3 DNA is preserved here, 45 bases in frame from base 1.